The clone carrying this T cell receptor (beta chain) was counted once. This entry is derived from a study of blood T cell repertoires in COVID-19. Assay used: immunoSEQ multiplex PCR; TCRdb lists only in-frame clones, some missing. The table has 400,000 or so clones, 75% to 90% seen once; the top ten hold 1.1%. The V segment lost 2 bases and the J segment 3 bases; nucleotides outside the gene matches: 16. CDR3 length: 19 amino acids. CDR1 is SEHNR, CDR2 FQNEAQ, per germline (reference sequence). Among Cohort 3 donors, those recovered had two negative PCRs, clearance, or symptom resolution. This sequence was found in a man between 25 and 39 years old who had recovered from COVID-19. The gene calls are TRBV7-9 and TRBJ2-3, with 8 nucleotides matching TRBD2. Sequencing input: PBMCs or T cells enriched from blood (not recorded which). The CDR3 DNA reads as TGTGCCAGCAGCTTAAGTTTAGCGGGAACGATGGGGGGAACAGATACGCAGTATTTT. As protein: CASSLSLAGTMGGTDTQYF.